This T cell receptor (beta chain) was retrieved from a study of cytomegalovirus exposure and HLA in healthy donors. Broader study findings: Confirmation in vitro established that a few CMV-associated chains were specific for CMV antigens. Clusters of TCRs from the first cohort tended to co-occur in the 100 to 150 validation repertoires (as a later analysis found). Cytomegalovirus-associated status was assigned to some 160 TCR beta chains.

The CDR3 consists of 11 residues. Trimming pared 11 bases from V and 2 bases from J, leaving 10 bases between. Germline V gene data show CDR1 as MNHNS and CDR2 as SASEGT. Note on this clone: What it recognizes is unknown.

The data were produced by immunoSEQ multiplex PCR, yet TCRdb's version contains in-frame clones alone and is incomplete. The data contain 180,000 or so clones, roughly 86% of them singletons. This receptor was obtained from a man under 40 in good health and CMV-seropositive. What was sequenced was PBMCs. The rearrangement joins TRBV6-1 to TRBJ2-7; no clear D gene. Here the CDR3 reads CASEFAYEQYF. For the CDR3, the DNA is TGTGCCTCCGAATTTGCCTACGAGCAGTACTTC.